Described below is a single T cell receptor (beta chain) sequence and its context. This specimen belongs to a study of blood T cell repertoires in COVID-19. Overall study context: Researchers got acute and convalescent COVID-19 samples from the United States, Italy and Spain. Sources were T cells, B-cell-depleted T cells, or PBMCs; the material itself was cDNA or gDNA.

With 3 bases removed from V and 6 bases from J, the gap between germline ends came to 11 bases. This CDR3 region has 14 residues. Germline-derived CDR1 and CDR2 are KGHSH and LQKENI. Per the original data handling: Counts of nucleated cells, estimated from reference gene primer amplification, were obtained. Only in-frame clones appear in the TCRdb table, and some are missing; sequencing was by immunoSEQ multiplex PCR. V, J and clone size are taken as reported in that table, and D and trimming were inferred from the DNA itself. The sample holds under 300,000 clones, 85% to 90% seen once. The chain carries TRBV18 and TRBJ2-2; no clear D. This TCR was recovered from a woman aged 40 to 55 who had recovered from COVID-19. Material: peripheral blood. The CDR3 reads CASSPLAPSGELFF. DNA for the CDR3: TGTGCCAGCTCACCTCTGGCACCCTCCGGGGAGCTGTTTTTT.